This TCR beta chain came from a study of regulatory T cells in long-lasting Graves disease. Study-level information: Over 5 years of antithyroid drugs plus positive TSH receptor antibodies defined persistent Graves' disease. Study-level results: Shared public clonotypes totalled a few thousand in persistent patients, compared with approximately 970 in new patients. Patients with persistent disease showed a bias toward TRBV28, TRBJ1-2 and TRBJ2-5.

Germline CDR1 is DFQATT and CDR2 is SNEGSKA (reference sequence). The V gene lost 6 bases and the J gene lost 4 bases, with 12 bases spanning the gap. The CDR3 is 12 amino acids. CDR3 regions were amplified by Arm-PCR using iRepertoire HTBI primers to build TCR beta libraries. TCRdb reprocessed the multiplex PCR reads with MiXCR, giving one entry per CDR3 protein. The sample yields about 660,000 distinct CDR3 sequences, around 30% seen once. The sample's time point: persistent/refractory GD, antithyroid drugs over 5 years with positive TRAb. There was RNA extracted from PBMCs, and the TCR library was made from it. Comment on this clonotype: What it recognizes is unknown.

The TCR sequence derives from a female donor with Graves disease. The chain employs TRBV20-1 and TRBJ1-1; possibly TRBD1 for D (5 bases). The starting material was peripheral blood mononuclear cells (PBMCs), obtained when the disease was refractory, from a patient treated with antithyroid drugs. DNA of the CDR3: TGCAGTGCCGCGAGGGACGGCACTGAAGCTTTCTTT. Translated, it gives CSAARDGTEAFF.